This entry concerns a single T cell receptor (beta chain). Its antigen is still unknown. This sample was included in a study of shared clonotypes between healthy human individuals. Those who donated, Caucasian adults without exception, all lived in Nashville, Tennessee. Sequencing was at deep level. Sequencing used immunoSEQ multiplex PCR; TCRdb keeps in-frame clones, though not all of them. Of about 96,000 clones detected, 60% to 70% appear once; the ten largest clones hold roughly 52%. Findings and limits, study-wide: Some naive CD4 clonotypes, around 4.7%, turned up in common across several donors. Generally, naive subsets came out with larger estimated richness than memory subsets.

The receptor's source is a man aged 25-40 years in good health. Material: memory CD8+ T cells sorted from blood. The subset here: CD45RO+ cells pooled with CCR7-negative TemRA cells.

Here the CDR3 reads CASSYPGQYAFF. The CDR3 bases are TGTGCCAGCAGTTACCCTGGACAGTATGCTTTCTTT. This chain joins TRBV6-6 and TRBJ1-1; tentative D call: TRBD1 (6 bases). The CDR3 runs to 12 residues. CDR1 and CDR2 from the germline V gene are MNHNY and SVGAGI (reference sequence). V was clipped by 2 bases and J by 11 bases, with 12 bases between them.